The rows below give T cell receptor beta chains drawn from one sample of a study of blood T cell repertoires in COVID-19. Data came from immunoSEQ multiplex PCR; TCRdb stores just in-frame clones and leaves some out. The sample yields about 68,000 clones, 88% seen once. Source material: peripheral blood. The receptors were gathered from a human donor in a cohort sampled during active COVID-19. Both conserved end residues are part of each CDR3. D genes are given only for firm matches. Expanded clones are given a class, and other clones once, few, many or no size at all.

V gene	clone size	J gene	D gene	CDR3 protein	CDR3 DNA
TRBV5-1	-	TRBJ1-2	TRBD1	CASSRGDRGYGYTF	TGCGCCAGCAGCAGAGGAGACAGGGGCTATGGCTACACCTTC
TRBV2	-	TRBJ2-7	TRBD1	CASTGTGGGNEQYF	TGTGCCAGCACCGGGACAGGGGGAGGCAACGAGCAGTACTTC
TRBV29-1	-	TRBJ1-1	TRBD1	CSVRTGGTEAFF	TGCAGCGTCAGGACAGGGGGCACTGAAGCTTTCTTT
TRBV13	-	TRBJ1-4	TRBD1	CASTRRGQNEKLFF	TGTGCCAGCACCCGAAGGGGGCAAAATGAAAAACTGTTTTTT
TRBV5-1	-	TRBJ2-7	TRBD1	CASSQEPGQGKEQYF	TGCGCCAGCAGTCAGGAGCCGGGACAGGGGAAGGAGCAGTACTTC
TRBV28	-	TRBJ1-2	TRBD1	CASSPGQGAIYGYTF	TGTGCCAGCAGCCCAGGACAGGGGGCAATCTATGGCTACACCTTC
TRBV10-3	few	TRBJ1-1	-	CAISSTGNTEAFF	TGTGCCATCAGTTCGACAGGGAACACTGAAGCTTTCTTT
TRBV18	-	TRBJ1-1	-	CASSGRLIQGRNTEAFF	TGTGCCAGCTCAGGACGACTCATACAGGGTAGGAACACTGAAGCTTTCTTT
TRBV28	-	TRBJ2-3	TRBD2	CASSLSGGTQYF	TGTGCCAGCAGTTTATCGGGGGGAACGCAGTATTTT
TRBV28	-	TRBJ2-5	-	CASSLPEIGETQYF	TGTGCCAGCAGTTTACCGGAGATCGGAGAGACCCAGTACTTC
TRBV7-7	-	TRBJ1-6	TRBD1	CASSCGTAIVGGTNSPLHF	TGTGCTAGCAGCTGCGGGACAGCCATAGTTGGTGGGACTAATTCACCCCTCCACTTT
TRBV28	-	TRBJ2-1	TRBD2	CASSLIAGGPKQFF	TGTGCCAGCAGCCTGATAGCGGGGGGTCCGAAGCAGTTCTTC
TRBV7-6	-	TRBJ2-3	TRBD1	CASSLGTGVRSGTDTQYF	TGTGCCAGCAGCTTAGGGACAGGGGTGAGGTCCGGCACAGATACGCAGTATTTT
TRBV27	-	TRBJ2-5	TRBD2	CASRARGLAGGETQYF	TGTGCCAGCAGGGCCCGGGGGCTAGCGGGAGGTGAGACCCAGTACTTC
TRBV3-1/TRBV3-2	-	TRBJ2-2	-	CASSQDRTGELFF	TGTGCCAGCAGCCAAGATCGGACCGGGGAGCTGTTTTTT
TRBV5-6	-	TRBJ1-4	TRBD1	CASSSQQGAGEKLFF	TGTGCCAGCAGCTCCCAGCAGGGGGCAGGTGAAAAACTGTTTTTT
TRBV5-1	-	TRBJ2-5	-	CASSLQGGYQETQYF	TGCGCCAGCAGCTTGCAGGGGGGCTACCAAGAGACCCAGTACTTC
TRBV7-9	-	TRBJ2-5	-	CASTAPPQKTQYF	TGTGCCAGCACCGCGCCCCCTCAAAAGACCCAGTACTTC
TRBV2	-	TRBJ2-4	TRBD1	CASSSGTGRIQYF	TGTGCCAGCAGCTCCGGGACAGGGCGCATTCAGTACTTC
TRBV19	once	TRBJ2-1	-	CASSNLNEQFF	TGTGCCAGCTCTAACCTCAATGAGCAGTTCTTC
TRBV6-2/TRBV6-3	few	TRBJ2-7	-	CASSYVLAASYEQYF	TGTGCCAGCAGTTACGTGTTAGCGGCCTCCTACGAGCAGTACTTC
TRBV4-2	-	TRBJ2-2	TRBD2	CASSQFSGRRGGELFF	TGTGCCAGCAGCCAATTTAGCGGGAGACGGGGCGGGGAGCTGTTTTTT
TRBV5-1	-	TRBJ2-7	TRBD2	CASSPGTMSSYEQYF	TGCGCCAGCAGCCCCGGGACTATGAGCTCCTACGAGCAGTACTTC
TRBV2	-	TRBJ1-3	-	CASEGEAYSGNTIYF	TGTGCCAGTGAGGGCGAGGCCTACTCTGGAAACACCATATATTTT
TRBV19	-	TRBJ1-6	TRBD1	CASSIQQGYSPLHF	TGTGCCAGTAGTATACAACAGGGGTACTCACCCCTCCACTTT
TRBV6-5	-	TRBJ2-5	TRBD2	CASRAGGGETQYF	TGTGCCAGTCGAGCGGGGGGGGGTGAGACCCAGTACTTC
TRBV3-1/TRBV3-2	-	TRBJ2-2	-	CASRHGTFTGELFF	TGTGCCAGCAGGCACGGGACTTTCACCGGGGAGCTGTTTTTT
TRBV2	-	TRBJ1-1	TRBD1	CASRVWGQGAKTEAFF	TGTGCCAGCAGGGTTTGGGGACAGGGCGCGAAGACTGAAGCTTTCTTT
TRBV2	-	TRBJ2-1	TRBD2	CASPAEVAGGREQFF	TGTGCCAGCCCCGCGGAGGTAGCGGGAGGGCGTGAGCAGTTCTTC